Below are 19 T cell receptor beta chains sequenced from a single sample in a study of shared clonotypes between healthy human individuals. Terminally differentiated effector memory CD45RA+ cells were excluded by CCR7 positive selection of CD45RO-negative cells. Produced via immunoSEQ multiplex PCR; TCRdb's table is partial and in-frame only. The sample includes some 800,000 clones, more than 85% of them seen just once. The material sequenced was naive CD8+ T cells sorted from blood. The receptors shown here come from a man aged 30 to 39 in good health.

This chain joins TRBV27 and TRBJ2-5, with 8 bases fitting TRBD1. After removal of 7 bases from V and 3 bases from J, the junction contained 13 bases not matched to a gene. Germline-derived CDR1 and CDR2 are MNHEY and SMNVEV (reference sequence). This CDR3 contains 16 residues. The CDR3 protein is CASNRQGPPPKETQYF. CDR3 DNA: TGTGCCAGCAACCGACAGGGGCCCCCACCCAAAGAGACCCAGTACTTC.

In this sample, this clone turned up once. V gene TRBV6-4 combines with J gene TRBJ1-5; 9 bases are a match to TRBD1. Germline V gene sequence: CDR1 MRHNA, CDR2 SNTAGT. CDR3 length: 17 residues. After removal of 8 bases from V and 0 bases from J, the junction contained 11 bases not matched to a gene. CDR3 loop: CASRGQGELYSNQPQHF. CDR3 in DNA: TGTGCCAGCCGGGGACAGGGCGAACTTTATAGCAATCAGCCCCAGCATTTT.

As for this clone: This same CDR3 is encoded by further DNA sequences in the sample. This chain links TRBV27 with TRBJ2-7, with a weak D call TRBD1 (5 bases). Germline-derived CDR1 and CDR2 are MNHEY and SMNVEV (reference sequence). V lost 5 bases to trimming and J lost 0 bases, with 8 bases between them. This CDR3 comprises 13 residues. CDR3: CASSLDISYEQYF. CDR3 DNA: TGTGCCAGCAGTCTGGACATCTCCTACGAGCAGTACTTC.

The chain recombines TRBV11-2 with TRBJ2-7; D not certain. The germline V gene has CDR1 SGHAT and CDR2 FQNNGV. Trimming removed 6 bases from V and 2 bases from J, with 17 bases in between. The CDR3 runs 15 residues. As DNA, the CDR3 is TGTGCCAGCAGTCCCGAGGCTAGTCCAACCTACGAGCAGTACTTC. This translates into CASSPEASPTYEQYF.

This sequence joins TRBV29-1 and TRBJ2-1; TRBD2 matches at 7 bases. The J segment lost 2 bases and the V segment lost 5 bases, leaving 0 bases of the junction unmatched. The CDR3 sequence is 12 residues long. Germline V CDR1 and CDR2: SQVTM, ANQGSEA. The chain's CDR3 is CSVLAAYNEQFF. DNA for the CDR3: TGCAGCGTTCTAGCGGCCTACAATGAGCAGTTCTTC.

V and J are TRBV27 and TRBJ2-6; 9 nucleotides match TRBD1. V dropped 2 bases and J dropped 0; count of bases not matched to a gene: 11. This CDR3 region has 20 residues. The V gene's germline CDR1 is MNHEY and CDR2 SMNVEV (reference sequence). The CDR3 here is CASSLQTGTGTFSGANVLTF. DNA for the CDR3: TGTGCCAGCAGTTTACAAACCGGGACAGGGACGTTCTCTGGGGCCAACGTCCTGACTTTC. Full variable domain (remainder filled in from reference TRBV27 and TRBJ2-6): EAQVTQNPRYLITVTGKKLTVTCSQNMNHEYMSWYRQDPGLGLRQIYYSMNVEVTDKGDVPEGYKVSRKEKRNFPLILESPSPNQTSLYFCASSLQTGTGTFSGANVLTFGAGSRLTVL.

The rearrangement uses TRBV25-1 and TRBJ2-3, with 11 bases identical to TRBD1. The junction had 5 bases not matched to a gene; V was cut back by 5 bases and J by 4 bases. Germline lookup yields CDR1 MGHDK and CDR2 SYGVNS. The CDR3 length is 15 residues. The chain's CDR3 is CASSIRTGGADTQYF. The CDR3 bases are TGTGCCAGCAGTATTCGGACAGGGGGCGCAGATACGCAGTATTTT.

As regards this clone: The sample holds other DNA sequences that translate to the same CDR3. The chain links TRBV2 to TRBJ2-3, with D unclear. Germline loops: CDR1 SNHLY, CDR2 FYNNEI. V lost 9 bases and J lost 0, with 1 base in between. The CDR3 is 10 residues long. CDR3 sequence reads: CASSTDTQYF. The DNA for the CDR3 is TGTGCCAGTAGCACAGATACGCAGTATTTT.

V is TRBV14 and J is TRBJ2-1; 8 nucleotides line up with TRBD1. This CDR3 region has 15 residues. The J segment lost 5 bases and the V segment lost 4 bases, leaving 7 bases of the junction unmatched. Germline values: CDR1 SGHDN, CDR2 FVKESK. The DNA of the CDR3 is TGTGCCAGCAGCCGCCGGGACAGGCAGCACAATGAGCAGTTCTTC. The encoded protein is CASSRRDRQHNEQFF.

The chain combines TRBV6-1 with TRBJ2-7, with TRBD1 matching over 7 bases. V lost 0 bases and J lost 3; bases outside the gene matches: 2. The CDR3 has 14 amino acids. Germline loops: CDR1 MNHNS, CDR2 SASEGT. The CDR3 DNA is TGTGCCAGCAGTGAAGCAGGGGGCAACTACGAGCAGTACTTC. This gives the protein CASSEAGGNYEQYF.

This chain links TRBV19 with TRBJ2-2; no clear D. Germline V gene sequence: CDR1 LNHDA, CDR2 SQIVND (reference sequence). The ends were cut back, 3 bases at V and 5 bases at J, with 13 bases in the middle. The CDR3 length is 15 residues. CDR3 DNA: TGTGCCAGTAGTATTACGGCAGCTAGGACCGGGGAGCTGTTTTTT. Its protein is CASSITAARTGELFF. Full variable domain (rest looked up from reference TRBV19 and TRBJ2-2): DGGITQSPKYLFRKEGQNVTLSCEQNLNHDAMYWYRQDPGQGLRLIYYSQIVNDFQKGDIAEGYSVSREKKESFPLTVTSAQKNPTAFYLCASSITAARTGELFFGEGSRLTVL.

This chain uses TRBV5-6 with TRBJ2-3; D is unresolved. Trimming shortened V by 4 bases and J by 6 bases, and 12 bases separated the two germline ends. The germline CDR1 and CDR2 sequences are SGHDT and YYEEEE. The CDR3 length is 13 residues. CDR3 in DNA: TGTGCCAGCAGCCCCTCTGCTTGGGATACGCAGTATTTT. Its translation is CASSPSAWDTQYF.

The chain links TRBV7-9 to TRBJ1-2, with TRBD1 identical over 7 bases. Losses at the gene ends were 7 bases for V and 7 bases for J; bases not matched to a gene: 12. CDR1 is SEHNR, CDR2 FQNEAQ, per germline (reference sequence). This CDR3 is built from 14 residues. The CDR3 nucleotides read TGTGCCAGCACCATAGACAGGGCGACTAGTGGCTACACCTTC. It yields the protein CASTIDRATSGYTF.

The chain combines TRBV5-5 with TRBJ2-7; a possible D gene is TRBD2 (6 bases). The CDR3 runs 13 residues. Trimming pared 4 bases from V and 2 bases from J, leaving 10 bases between. Germline loops: CDR1 SGHKS, CDR2 YYEKEE (reference sequence). The CDR3 coding sequence is TGTGCCAGCAGCCGACTAGACCCCTACGAGCAGTACTTC. The encoded protein is CASSRLDPYEQYF.

The chain joins TRBV27 to TRBJ1-1; the match to TRBD1 covers 8 bases. There are 15 residues in the CDR3. V shed 4 bases and J 3 bases; nucleotides not matched to a gene: 7. Looked up from germline, CDR1 is MNHEY and CDR2 is SMNVEV (reference sequence). Here the CDR3 reads CASSSRQGRDTEAFF. CDR3 nucleotide sequence: TGTGCCAGCAGTTCCCGACAGGGGAGGGACACTGAAGCTTTCTTT.

This chain links TRBV7-9 with TRBJ2-1; D is unclear. V was trimmed by 5 bases and J by 5 bases, leaving 10 bases between them. This CDR3 is 13 amino acids long. CDR1 SEHNR and CDR2 FQNEAQ come from the germline V gene (reference sequence). The CDR3 loop reads CASSPKGHNEQFF. CDR3 nucleotide sequence: TGTGCCAGCAGCCCCAAAGGACACAATGAGCAGTTCTTC.

This clone was counted once. The chain couples TRBV19 to TRBJ1-5; 12 nucleotides line up with TRBD1. CDR1 and CDR2 (germline): LNHDA, SQIVND (reference sequence). With V trimmed by 3 bases and J by 6 bases, 6 bases remained unmatched. The CDR3 spans 16 residues. CDR3 amino acids: CASSMGQGAIFQPQHF. The CDR3 coding sequence is TGTGCCAGTAGTATGGGACAGGGGGCCATATTTCAGCCCCAGCATTTT.

V is TRBV27 and J is TRBJ1-1; D gene unclear. V was pared by 4 bases and J by 2 bases, with 8 bases between. The CDR3 spans 13 residues. CDR1 is MNHEY, CDR2 SMNVEV, per germline (reference sequence). The CDR3 sequence: CASSSSTNTEAFF. In DNA form, the CDR3 reads TGTGCCAGCAGTTCGTCGACCAACACTGAAGCTTTCTTT.

Concerning this clone itself: This sample also contains other DNA sequences that code for the same CDR3. The V gene is TRBV6-5, the J gene TRBJ2-7; 9 nucleotides agree with TRBD1. Trimming removed 4 bases from V and 1 base from J; junction bases left unmatched: 2. This CDR3 contains 14 residues. Germline lookup yields CDR1 MNHEY and CDR2 SVGAGI. The CDR3 nucleotides read TGTGCCAGCAGTTCCGGGACAGGGTCCTACGAGCAGTACTTC. Its protein is CASSSGTGSYEQYF.